These 12 T cell receptor beta chains came from one sample sequenced in a study of cytomegalovirus exposure and HLA in healthy donors. Primers: 60 Vbeta forward and 13 Jbeta reverse. Assay: immunoSEQ multiplex PCR; the TCRdb copy retains only in-frame clones and omits some. In the table there are fewer than 200,000 clones, roughly 87% of which are singletons. Sequenced input: PBMCs. All receptors come from a girl between 5 and 17 years old in good health and CMV-seropositive.

The J gene is TRBJ1-5, the V gene TRBV4-3, with D possibly matching TRBD1 (5 bases). This CDR3 has 15 amino acids. Trimming removed 0 bases at V and 4 bases at J, with 10 bases between. Per the germline V gene, CDR1 is LGHNA and CDR2 is YSLEER. CDR3 protein: CASSQDLRGNQPQHF. In DNA, the CDR3 is TGCGCCAGCAGCCAAGATCTCCGGGGGAATCAGCCCCAGCATTTT.

The chain recombines TRBV14 with TRBJ1-1; 7 bases agree with TRBD1. The CDR3 length is 16 residues. V shed 0 bases, J shed 4 bases, and the junction held 8 bases outside the gene matches. Per the germline V gene, CDR1 is SGHDN and CDR2 is FVKESK. The CDR3 loop reads CASSQDPRQGRTEAFF. DNA for the CDR3: TGTGCCAGCAGCCAAGATCCTCGACAGGGTCGCACTGAAGCTTTCTTT.

The chain combines TRBV23-1 with TRBJ2-1, with 8 bases lining up with TRBD2. TRBV23-1 is filed as an ORF, its function uncertain. With 3 bases clipped from V and 7 bases from J, the junction kept 8 bases outside the gene matches. The CDR3 has 15 residues. CDR3 loop: CASSHPGGRGNEQFF. CDR3 DNA: TGCGCCAGCAGTCACCCGGGGGGGCGAGGGAATGAGCAGTTCTTC.

V is TRBV6-6 and J is TRBJ1-1, with TRBD1 as a possible D gene (5 bases). The CDR3 covers 16 residues. The germline gives CDR1 MNHNY, CDR2 SVGAGI (reference sequence). Trimming took off 8 bases at V and 2 bases at J, with 21 bases between the two ends. The DNA of the CDR3 is TGTGCCAGCTTTACCGGAACCGACAGATTCAACACTGAAGCTTTCTTT. This sequence encodes CASFTGTDRFNTEAFF.

V usage is TRBV18 and J usage is TRBJ2-7; 9 bases align to TRBD1. Germline assignment: CDR1 KGHSH and CDR2 LQKENI. Trimming at V came to 3 bases and at J to 5 bases, leaving 11 bases not matched to a gene. The CDR3 consists of 16 residues. CDR3 DNA: TGTGCCAGCTCACCGGCACCGGGACAGGGAGTCGACGAGCAGTACTTC. Translation gives CASSPAPGQGVDEQYF.

This clone occurred once. This chain joins TRBV6-5 and TRBJ2-3; 8 nucleotides align to TRBD2. V was clipped by 10 bases and J by 2 bases; unmatched bases: 11. The CDR3 totals 15 residues. The germline CDR1 and CDR2 sequences are MNHEY and SVGAGI. CDR3: CATLPGGGNTDTQYF. CDR3 coding DNA: TGTGCCACCTTGCCGGGGGGGGGAAACACAGATACGCAGTATTTT.

The rearrangement uses TRBV9 and TRBJ1-4; TRBD1 matches at 7 bases. From germline, CDR1 is SGDLS and CDR2 YYNGEE. CDR3 size: 15 residues. V lost 2 bases and J lost 3; bases outside the gene matches: 4. CDR3 nucleotide sequence: TGTGCCAGCAGCGTTAGGACAGGTGCTAATGAAAAACTGTTTTTT. Translated, it gives CASSVRTGANEKLFF.

The chain is built from TRBV7-3 and TRBJ2-3, with D possibly matching TRBD2 (6 bases). Trimming stripped 4 bases from V and 6 bases from J, with 14 bases between. Germline CDR1 reads SGHTA; CDR2 reads FQGTGA. This CDR3 comprises 14 residues. In DNA form, the CDR3 reads TGTGCCAGCAGCTCCCTTGGCGGGACCGATACGCAGTATTTT. It yields the protein CASSSLGGTDTQYF. The entire variable domain, with the rest obtained from reference TRBV7-3 and TRBJ2-3, is as follows: GAGVSQTPSNKVTEKGKYVELRCDPISGHTALYWYRQSLGQGPEFLIYFQGTGAADDSGLPNDRFFAVRPEGSVSTLKIQRTERGDSAVYLCASSSLGGTDTQYFGPGTRLTVL.

The chain carries TRBV15 and TRBJ2-7; TRBD2 agrees at 12 bases. J gave up 1 base and V 8 bases, and 6 bases lay outside the gene matches. CDR1 and CDR2 (germline): LNHNV, YYDKDF (reference sequence). This CDR3 region has 15 residues. The CDR3 spells CATCQTSGGSYEQYF. The CDR3 nucleotides are TGTGCCACCTGTCAGACTAGCGGGGGTTCCTACGAGCAGTACTTC.

V gene TRBV11-1 combines with J gene TRBJ2-7; 7 nucleotides agree with TRBD1. The CDR3 sequence is 14 residues long. Germline-derived CDR1 and CDR2 are SGHAT and FQDESV (reference sequence). Trimming took 5 bases from V and 3 from J; bases not matched to a gene: 7. The CDR3 DNA is TGTGCCAGCAGCGTTACCGGGACAGACTACGAGCAGTACTTC. This encodes CASSVTGTDYEQYF.

In this sample, this clone turned up once. The chain combines TRBV5-1 with TRBJ1-1; no firm D call. This CDR3 spans 17 amino acids. The V gene's germline CDR1 is SGHRS and CDR2 YFSETQ. Between the trimmed V and J ends, which lost 0 bases and 1 base, there was a span of 16 bases. In DNA, the CDR3 is TGCGCCAGCAGCTTGGTGGAGACGGGAGAAGAGAACACTGAAGCTTTCTTT. Translating it yields CASSLVETGEENTEAFF. Using reference TRBV5-1 and TRBJ1-1 for the parts outside the CDR3, the full variable domain is KAGVTQTPRYLIKTRGQQVTLSCSPISGHRSVSWYQQTPGQGLQFLFEYFSETQRNKGNFPGRFSGRQFSNSRSEMNVSTLELGDSALYLCASSLVETGEENTEAFFGQGTRLTVV.

This clone was seen just once. The chain couples TRBV7-9 to TRBJ2-1, with D uncertain. The CDR3 is 11 amino acids. Trimming shortened V by 4 bases and J by 15 bases, and 13 bases separated the two germline ends. Germline V lookup: CDR1 SEHNR, CDR2 FQNEAQ (reference sequence). CDR3 sequence reads: CASSSQASRFF. CDR3 nucleotide sequence: TGTGCCAGCAGCTCCCAAGCGAGCAGGTTCTTC.